What follows are 20 T cell receptor beta chains derived from one specimen sequenced in a study of OX40 agonist ivuxolimab in advanced cancers. Produced via immunoSEQ multiplex PCR; TCRdb's table is partial and in-frame only. This table has tens of thousands of clones, over 90% appearing once. The input for sequencing was CD4+ or CD8+ T cells sorted from blood, taken in a trial of the OX40 agonist ivuxolimab. These receptors all come from an adult with an advanced solid tumor such as melanoma, head and neck, liver or kidney cancer.

The chain is built from TRBV9 and TRBJ2-1; weak D call: TRBD1 (6 bases). In germline, CDR1 is SGDLS, CDR2 YYNGEE. This CDR3 has 14 residues. V lost 2 bases, J lost 3 bases, and 9 bases lay in between. The chain's CDR3 is CASSVGDNYNEQFF. The CDR3 DNA is TGTGCCAGCAGCGTTGGGGACAACTACAATGAGCAGTTCTTC. Combining the CDR3 with reference TRBV9 and TRBJ2-1 gives the whole variable domain DSGVTQTPKHLITATGQRVTLRCSPRSGDLSVYWYQQSLDQGLQFLIQYYNGEERAKGNILERFSAQQFPDLHSELNLSSLELGDSALYFCASSVGDNYNEQFFGPGTRLTVL.

The chain carries TRBV7-2 and TRBJ1-1; TRBD1 matches 8 bases. J was trimmed by 4 bases and V by 1 base; bases with no gene match: 17. CDR1 and CDR2 from the germline V gene are SGHTA and FQGNSA. This CDR3 region has 19 residues. The CDR3 DNA reads TGTGCCAGCAGCTTAGGGCGCTTACACAGGGGGGATGAGGGCACTGAAGCTTTCTTT. It is translated as CASSLGRLHRGDEGTEAFF. Based on the CDR3 plus reference TRBV7-2 and TRBJ1-1, the full variable domain is GAGVSQSPSNKVTEKGKDVELRCDPISGHTALYWYRQSLGQGLEFLIYFQGNSAPDKSGLPSDRFSAERTGGSVSTLTIQRTQQEDSAVYLCASSLGRLHRGDEGTEAFFGQGTRLTVV.

The V call is TRBV28, the J call TRBJ2-7; TRBD2 matches 10 bases. CDR3 length equals 16 residues. From germline, CDR1 is MDHEN and CDR2 SYDVKM. Trimming at V came to 6 bases and at J to 4 bases, leaving 12 bases not matched to a gene. The CDR3 here is CASRSPEGLAPYEQYF. The CDR3 DNA sequence: TGTGCCAGCAGGTCCCCCGAGGGACTAGCGCCTTACGAGCAGTACTTC.

This chain uses TRBV9 with TRBJ1-1; a possible D gene is TRBD1 (5 bases). Germline V CDR1 and CDR2: SGDLS, YYNGEE. Trimming left V 0 bases short and J 5 bases short, with 11 bases between. CDR3 length: 14 amino acids. CDR3: CASSVGGIGTEAFF. The CDR3, as DNA: TGTGCCAGCAGCGTAGGGGGGATCGGAACTGAAGCTTTCTTT.

The CDR3 sequence: CASSLELAGANVLTF. The CDR3 DNA sequence: TGTGCCAGCAGCTTGGAACTAGCTGGGGCCAACGTCCTGACTTTC. The chain recombines TRBV5-5 with TRBJ2-6; D possibly corresponds to TRBD2 (5 bases). CDR1 is SGHKS and CDR2 is YYEKEE in the germline V gene (reference sequence). The V end lost 0 bases, the J end lost 2 bases, and 6 bases lay between the germline ends. This CDR3 comprises 15 residues. Variable domain in full (rest from reference TRBV5-5 and TRBJ2-6): DAGVTQSPTHLIKTRGQQVTLRCSPISGHKSVSWYQQVLGQGPQFIFQYYEKEERGRGNFPDRFSARQFPNYSSELNVNALLLGDSALYLCASSLELAGANVLTFGAGSRLTVL.

This chain connects TRBV14 to TRBJ2-7; 9 bases fit TRBD1. The CDR3 totals 14 residues. Unmatched junction bases numbered 4, after V lost 3 bases and J lost 4 bases. Looked up from germline, CDR1 is SGHDN and CDR2 is FVKESK. CDR3 sequence reads: CASSHGTGRYEQYF. The CDR3 DNA reads as TGTGCCAGCAGCCATGGGACAGGGCGATACGAGCAGTACTTC.

In nucleotides, the CDR3 is TGTGCCAGCAGCCCGGGGTTCGGGATAATGAACACTGAAGCTTTCTTT. It codes for CASSPGFGIMNTEAFF. The gene calls are TRBV7-6 and TRBJ1-1; D gene uncertain. Between the trimmed V and J ends, which lost 5 bases and 0 bases, there was a span of 16 bases. Germline values: CDR1 SGHVS, CDR2 FNYEAQ. The CDR3 spans 16 residues.

The chain is built from TRBV7-9 and TRBJ2-2; D possibly corresponds to TRBD1 (6 bases). The CDR3 totals 14 residues. CDR1 and CDR2 (germline): SEHNR, FQNEAQ (reference sequence). The V end was cut by 0 bases, the J end by 4 bases, with 6 bases between. CDR3 in amino acids: CASSLAGGTGELFF. CDR3 in DNA: TGTGCCAGCAGCTTAGCAGGGGGCACCGGGGAGCTGTTTTTT. Using reference TRBV7-9 and TRBJ2-2 for the parts outside the CDR3, the full variable domain is DTGVSQNPRHKITKRGQNVTFRCDPISEHNRLYWYRQTLGQGPEFLTYFQNEAQLEKSRLLSDRFSAERPKGSFSTLEIQRTEQGDSAMYLCASSLAGGTGELFFGEGSRLTVL.

The rearrangement links TRBV27 to TRBJ2-7; D may be TRBD1 (6 bases). V shed 3 bases and J shed 3 bases, with 9 bases lying between them. Looked up from germline, CDR1 is MNHEY and CDR2 is SMNVEV (reference sequence). The CDR3 sequence is 13 residues long. CDR3 amino acids: CASSFGQFYEQYF. CDR3 sequence (DNA): TGTGCCAGCAGTTTTGGACAGTTCTACGAGCAGTACTTC.

The chain links TRBV15 to TRBJ2-3, with D possibly being TRBD2 (5 bases). The V and J ends lost 0 bases and 2 bases respectively, with 21 bases between them. Germline CDR1 is LNHNV and CDR2 is YYDKDF (reference sequence). The CDR3 extends over 19 amino acids. The CDR3 nucleotides are TGTGCCACCAGCAGAGATAAATTACGTGGGAGCCCCTCCACAGATACGCAGTATTTT. Its translation: CATSRDKLRGSPSTDTQYF. Combining the CDR3 with reference TRBV15 and TRBJ2-3 gives the whole variable domain DAMVIQNPRYQVTQFGKPVTLSCSQTLNHNVMYWYQQKSSQAPKLLFHYYDKDFNNEADTPDNFQSRRPNTSFCFLDIRSPGLGDTAMYLCATSRDKLRGSPSTDTQYFGPGTRLTVL.

This clone was observed a few times. The chain is built from TRBV7-9 and TRBJ2-4; either TRBD1 or TRBD2 may supply D (5 bases each). The V gene lost 5 bases and the J gene lost 6 bases, with 11 bases spanning the gap. The CDR3 runs 13 residues. Per germline, CDR1 SEHNR and CDR2 FQNEAQ (reference sequence). Here the CDR3 DNA reads TGTGCCAGCAGCCCGAATGGGGGAAACATTCAGTACTTC. It encodes CASSPNGGNIQYF.

The gene calls are TRBV5-6 and TRBJ1-1; D gene uncertain. The CDR3 is 13 amino acids. The ends were cut back, 4 bases at V and 3 bases at J, with 10 bases in the middle. Germline lookup yields CDR1 SGHDT and CDR2 YYEEEE. CDR3 DNA: TGTGCCAGCAGCATGGACGGGGACACTGAAGCTTTCTTT. Its protein product is CASSMDGDTEAFF. Drawing the rest from reference TRBV5-6 and TRBJ1-1, the complete variable domain is DAGVTQSPTHLIKTRGQQVTLRCSPKSGHDTVSWYQQALGQGPQFIFQYYEEEERQRGNFPDRFSGHQFPNYSSELNVNALLLGDSALYLCASSMDGDTEAFFGQGTRLTVV.

The chain couples TRBV19 to TRBJ2-1; 7 bases line up with TRBD1. Germline CDR1 and CDR2: LNHDA and SQIVND (reference sequence). This CDR3 has 14 residues. V dropped 5 bases and J dropped 5; count of bases not matched to a gene: 6. Written as DNA, the CDR3 is TGTGCCAGTAGTCGGACAGGTGAGAACAATGAGCAGTTCTTC. Encoded protein: CASSRTGENNEQFF.

V is TRBV2 and J is TRBJ2-5; D possibly corresponds to TRBD1 (6 bases). CDR3 size: 14 residues. The V end was cut by 4 bases, the J end by 2 bases, with 11 bases between. Germline V CDR1 and CDR2: SNHLY, FYNNEI. In nucleotides, the CDR3 is TGTGCCAGCAGTGGCGCCGGACAGCAAGAGACCCAGTACTTC. Encoded protein: CASSGAGQQETQYF.

The chain employs TRBV28 and TRBJ2-2; 11 nucleotides agree with TRBD2. The germline CDR1 and CDR2 sequences are MDHEN and SYDVKM. With 5 bases clipped from V and 7 bases from J, the junction kept 15 bases outside the gene matches. CDR3 length: 18 amino acids. CDR3 region: CASSPLTSGGHSLGELFF. CDR3 DNA: TGTGCCAGCAGTCCTCTAACTAGCGGGGGTCACTCTCTCGGGGAGCTGTTTTTT.

The gene calls are TRBV29-1 and TRBJ2-1; D is unclear. With 7 bases removed from V and 0 bases from J, the gap between germline ends came to 7 bases. The CDR3 is made up of 12 amino acids. The germline gives CDR1 SQVTM, CDR2 ANQGSEA. The CDR3 reads CSEISSYNEQFF. CDR3 DNA: TGCAGCGAGATTAGCTCCTACAATGAGCAGTTCTTC.

This chain links TRBV5-1 with TRBJ1-2; perhaps TRBD1 as D (5 bases). The CDR3 contains 15 residues. Germline V lookup: CDR1 SGHRS, CDR2 YFSETQ. The V end was cut by 0 bases, the J end by 4 bases, with 13 bases between. CDR3 DNA: TGCGCCAGCAGCTTGGCCCGGACGGGGCCCTATGGCTACACCTTC. Encoded protein: CASSLARTGPYGYTF.

The chain joins TRBV2 to TRBJ2-1, with a tentative D call TRBD2 (7 bases). Germline CDR1 SNHLY, CDR2 FYNNEI. Deletions cut 10 bases from V and 4 bases from J, with 17 bases between. The CDR3 consists of 14 residues. This chain's CDR3 is CAITPGGLYNEQFF. CDR3 in DNA: TGTGCCATAACTCCGGGGGGCCTTTACAATGAGCAGTTCTTC.

The chain combines TRBV4-3 with TRBJ2-3; 8 bases map to TRBD1. V trimming: 0 bases; J trimming: 7 bases; junction bases outside the gene matches: 9. Germline lookup yields CDR1 LGHNA and CDR2 YSLEER. The CDR3 covers 16 residues. The CDR3 DNA follows: TGCGCCAGCAGCCAAGATGTTGGACAGGGAATTAATACGCAGTATTTT. Translated, it gives CASSQDVGQGINTQYF.

The V call is TRBV19, the J call TRBJ1-2, with TRBD1 as a possible D gene (5 bases). The CDR3 contains 16 residues. CDR1 is LNHDA and CDR2 is SQIVND in the germline V gene (reference sequence). V was trimmed by 0 bases and J by 2 bases, leaving 13 bases between them. The CDR3 protein is CASSIDPDKFNYGYTF. DNA for the CDR3: TGTGCCAGTAGTATAGACCCGGACAAATTCAACTATGGCTACACCTTC. The variable domain in full, with the rest retrieved from reference TRBV19 and TRBJ1-2, is DGGITQSPKYLFRKEGQNVTLSCEQNLNHDAMYWYRQDPGQGLRLIYYSQIVNDFQKGDIAEGYSVSREKKESFPLTVTSAQKNPTAFYLCASSIDPDKFNYGYTFGSGTRLTVV.